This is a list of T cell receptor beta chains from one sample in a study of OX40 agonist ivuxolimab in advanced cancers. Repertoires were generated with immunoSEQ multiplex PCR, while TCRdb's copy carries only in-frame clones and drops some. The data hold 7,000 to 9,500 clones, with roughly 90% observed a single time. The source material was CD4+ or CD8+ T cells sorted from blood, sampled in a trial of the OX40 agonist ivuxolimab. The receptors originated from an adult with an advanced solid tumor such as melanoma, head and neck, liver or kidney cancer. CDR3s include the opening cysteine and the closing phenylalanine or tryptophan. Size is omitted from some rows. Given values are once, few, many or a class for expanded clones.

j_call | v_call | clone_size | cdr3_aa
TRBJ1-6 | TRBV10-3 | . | CAISEGQGPASPLHF
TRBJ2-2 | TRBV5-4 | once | CASSHSGRNTGELFF
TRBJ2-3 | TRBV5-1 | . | CASSLGGVAGYTDTQYF
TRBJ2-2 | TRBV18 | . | CASSPNPGEGATRSGELFF
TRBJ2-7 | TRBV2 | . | CASSEGAGGADYEQYF
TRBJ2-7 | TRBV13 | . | CASSMSVEQYF
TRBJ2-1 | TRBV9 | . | CASSVYSTSGREFGNEQFF
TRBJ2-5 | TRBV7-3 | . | CASSLLAGVRETQYF
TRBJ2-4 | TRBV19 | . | CASRPAGDLAKNIQYF
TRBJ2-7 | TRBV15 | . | CATSRGWTGIPEQYF
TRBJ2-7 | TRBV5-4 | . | CASSWAGGAYEQYF
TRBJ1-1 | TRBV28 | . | CASNKRTGVNTEAFF
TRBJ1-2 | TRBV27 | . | CASSLQAGEAGYTF
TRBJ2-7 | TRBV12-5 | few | CASGLQGRVNEQYF
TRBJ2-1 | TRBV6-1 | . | CASSAPRLLAGGNEQFF
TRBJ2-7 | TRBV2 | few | CASSWTGAIEQYF
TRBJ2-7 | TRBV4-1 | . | CASSLRDSRYEQYF
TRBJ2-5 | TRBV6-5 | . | CASSSGLAGAETQYF
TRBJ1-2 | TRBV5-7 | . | CASSLDGSNYGYTF
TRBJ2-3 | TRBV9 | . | CASSVGGGDTQYF
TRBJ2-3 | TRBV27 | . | CASSPTTDTQYF
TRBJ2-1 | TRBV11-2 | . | CASSLDYWQFF
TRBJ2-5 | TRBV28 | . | CASSLRVDAGYQETQYF
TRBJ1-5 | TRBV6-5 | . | CASSYSFGQPQHF
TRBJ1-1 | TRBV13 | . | CASSLEDGFSTEAFF
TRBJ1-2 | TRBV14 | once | CASSQWTGGADGYTF
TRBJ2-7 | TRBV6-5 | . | CASSPLTGNPWEQYF
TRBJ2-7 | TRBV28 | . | CASSFWTGDEQYF
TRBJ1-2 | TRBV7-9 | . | CASSSSGLGYGYTF
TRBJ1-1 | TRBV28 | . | CASSQGAGLNTEAFF
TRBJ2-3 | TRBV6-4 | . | CASSDSVGGPDTQYF
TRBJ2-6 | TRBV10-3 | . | CAISTGTGFSGANVLTF
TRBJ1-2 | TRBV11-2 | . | CASSQGLDGYTF
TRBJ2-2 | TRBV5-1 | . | CASSYNTGELFF
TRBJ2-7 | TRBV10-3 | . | CAISELNRVHEQYF
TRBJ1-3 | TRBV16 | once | CASSRGGGSAIYF
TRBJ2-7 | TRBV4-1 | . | CASSHEALAGAYEQYF
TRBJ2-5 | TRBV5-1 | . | CASSLDGSIKETQYF
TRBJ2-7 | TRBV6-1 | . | CASSALQSYEQYF
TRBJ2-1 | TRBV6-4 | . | CASSLTGYNEQFF
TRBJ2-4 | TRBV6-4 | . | CAPGLAGVGGKNIQYF
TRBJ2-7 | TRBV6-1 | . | CAIIPTASEQYF